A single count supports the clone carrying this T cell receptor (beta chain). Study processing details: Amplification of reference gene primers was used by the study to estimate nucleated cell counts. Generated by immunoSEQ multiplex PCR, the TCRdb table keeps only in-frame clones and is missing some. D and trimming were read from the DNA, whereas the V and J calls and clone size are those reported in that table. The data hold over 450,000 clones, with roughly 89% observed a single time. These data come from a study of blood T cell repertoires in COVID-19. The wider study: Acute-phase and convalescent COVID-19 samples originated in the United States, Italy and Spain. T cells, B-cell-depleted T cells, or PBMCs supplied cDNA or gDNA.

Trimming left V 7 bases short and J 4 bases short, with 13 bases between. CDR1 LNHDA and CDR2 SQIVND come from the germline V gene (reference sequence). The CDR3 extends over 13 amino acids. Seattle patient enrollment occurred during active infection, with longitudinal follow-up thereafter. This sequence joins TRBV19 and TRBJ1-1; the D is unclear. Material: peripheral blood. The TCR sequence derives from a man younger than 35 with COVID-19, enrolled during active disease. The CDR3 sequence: CASMPGWSTEAFF. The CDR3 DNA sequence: TGTGCCAGTATGCCCGGGTGGAGCACTGAAGCTTTCTTT.